This T cell receptor beta chain came from a study of T cell changes during pregnancy in multiple sclerosis. Profiling relied on immunoSEQ multiplex PCR, and the TCRdb table lists in-frame clones only, not all of them. This table has about 40,000 clones, approximately 91% appearing once. V lost 7 bases, J lost 0 bases, and 11 bases lay in between. CDR1 and CDR2 (germline): MGHRA, YSYEKL. CDR3 size: 14 residues. The source of this sequence is a female donor with multiple sclerosis, enrolled in a pregnancy study. The chain couples TRBV4-1 to TRBJ2-3; D unresolved. The specimen was PBMCs (not recorded whether the cells were cultured). CDR3 sequence reads: CASTQSLSTDTQYF. In DNA, the CDR3 is TGCGCCAGCACACAGAGCCTCAGCACAGATACGCAGTATTTT.